This T cell receptor beta chain is from a study of T cell repertoires in cytomegalovirus infection. Across the study: Selection of CMV epitopes for the study included recently identified HLA-C-restricted and well-studied HLA-B-restricted ones. Study results and caveats: Of the TCR beta families, the public ones yielded a cumulative frequency that identified carriers of CMV plus the relevant HLA. There were HLA-C-restricted CMV-specific TCR beta clonotypes dominating the ex vivo response.

TCRdb analysed the reads with MiXCR anew, one entry per CDR3 protein. This sample has about 310,000 distinct CDR3 sequences, with just under 25% found just once. With regard to this clonotype: What it binds is unknown.

The CDR3 loop spans 12 amino acids. Germline CDR1 reads SGHNT; CDR2 reads YYREEE (reference sequence). V was shortened by 5 bases and J by 8 bases, with 10 bases between the two germline ends. The chain is built from TRBV5-4 and TRBJ1-4; D uncertain. This clonotype was sampled from a human donor in good health (CMV status not recorded). Some clones in this sample may be carry-over from other donors' samples. The source was cultured PBMCs, collected from culture after CMV antigen stimulation. The CDR3 protein is CASSLPREKLFF. The CDR3 DNA reads as TGTGCCAGCAGTCTCCCCCGAGAAAAACTGTTTTTT.